This T cell receptor (beta chain) was sequenced in a study of cytomegalovirus exposure and HLA in healthy donors. Study in general: The use of the same platform for the approximately 130 validation repertoires and the roughly 680 first-cohort repertoires was reported by a later analysis. Study conclusions and caveats: Both high specificity and high sensitivity reportedly marked the classifier's diagnosis of cytomegalovirus status.

CDR3 length equals 15 residues. CDR1 and CDR2 from the germline V gene are MNHEY and SMNVEV (reference sequence). V lost 5 bases, J lost 1 base, and 8 bases stayed unmatched. This clone showed up just a few times. Its antigen remains unknown. Here immunoSEQ multiplex PCR was the method, and the copy in TCRdb shows in-frame clones only, minus some. Among approximately 170,000 clones, around 84% were seen once, and the ten largest hold 15% to 20%. Donors were drawn from the roughly 110-subject validation cohort, separate from the approximately 700-subject first cohort. The sample taken for sequencing was PBMCs. This chain links TRBV27 with TRBJ2-7; 7 positions agree with TRBD2. The origin of this receptor is a man aged 18 to 29 in good health and CMV-seropositive. The CDR3 here is CASSPSSGSSYEQYF. The CDR3 DNA reads TGTGCCAGCAGTCCCTCTAGCGGATCTTCCTACGAGCAGTACTTC.